This passage covers 5 T cell receptor beta chains from one sample sequenced in a study of cytomegalovirus exposure and HLA in healthy donors. Vbeta (60) and Jbeta (13) primers were used in the PCR. The assay was immunoSEQ multiplex PCR, and TCRdb's table has in-frame clones only and misses some. The table lists under 200,000 clones, approximately 80% of them singletons. Sample: PBMCs. The receptors were gathered from a woman between 25 and 40 years old in good health and CMV-seropositive.

This clone was observed a few times. The CDR3, as DNA: TGTGCCAGCAGCGTCAACAATGAGCAGTTCTTC. Translated, it gives CASSVNNEQFF. This sequence joins TRBV9 and TRBJ2-1, with D hard to call. This CDR3 has 11 residues. Deletions cut 2 bases from V and 5 bases from J, with 2 bases between. Germline V gives CDR1 SGDLS, CDR2 YYNGEE.

This clone was detected a few times. The chain is built from TRBV5-6 and TRBJ1-5; maybe TRBD1 (6 bases). The CDR3 length is 15 residues. Trimming left V 4 bases short and J 5 bases short, with 16 bases between. Per germline, CDR1 SGHDT and CDR2 YYEEEE. This CDR3 reads CASSRRQVLHQPQHF. The CDR3 nucleotides are TGTGCCAGCAGCAGAAGACAGGTCCTCCATCAGCCCCAGCATTTT.

This clone was seen only a few times. This chain connects TRBV5-1 to TRBJ2-2; 8 bases line up with TRBD2. V shed 0 bases and J 6 bases; nucleotides not matched to a gene: 10. The germline CDR1 and CDR2 sequences are SGHRS and YFSETQ. This CDR3 comprises 17 residues. The CDR3 loop is CASSLAQKREWSGELFF. The DNA for the CDR3 is TGCGCCAGCAGCTTGGCCCAGAAGCGGGAGTGGTCCGGGGAGCTGTTTTTT.

The DNA of the CDR3 is TGTGCCAGCAGCGTATCAGTAAACACCGGGGAGCTGTTTTTT. It yields the protein CASSVSVNTGELFF. The chain links TRBV9 to TRBJ2-2; D gene unclear. V lost 1 base and J lost 2, with 6 bases in between. Germline CDR1 SGDLS, CDR2 YYNGEE. The CDR3 covers 14 residues.

The chain combines TRBV5-1 with TRBJ2-7; 12 bases are shared with TRBD2. Germline V lookup: CDR1 SGHRS, CDR2 YFSETQ. Unmatched junction bases numbered 10, after V lost 0 bases and J lost 3 bases. The CDR3 extends over 18 amino acids. Written as DNA, the CDR3 is TGCGCCAGCAGCTTGGCGACTAGCGGGGGCCTCTCCTTCTACGAGCAGTACTTC. It is translated as CASSLATSGGLSFYEQYF.